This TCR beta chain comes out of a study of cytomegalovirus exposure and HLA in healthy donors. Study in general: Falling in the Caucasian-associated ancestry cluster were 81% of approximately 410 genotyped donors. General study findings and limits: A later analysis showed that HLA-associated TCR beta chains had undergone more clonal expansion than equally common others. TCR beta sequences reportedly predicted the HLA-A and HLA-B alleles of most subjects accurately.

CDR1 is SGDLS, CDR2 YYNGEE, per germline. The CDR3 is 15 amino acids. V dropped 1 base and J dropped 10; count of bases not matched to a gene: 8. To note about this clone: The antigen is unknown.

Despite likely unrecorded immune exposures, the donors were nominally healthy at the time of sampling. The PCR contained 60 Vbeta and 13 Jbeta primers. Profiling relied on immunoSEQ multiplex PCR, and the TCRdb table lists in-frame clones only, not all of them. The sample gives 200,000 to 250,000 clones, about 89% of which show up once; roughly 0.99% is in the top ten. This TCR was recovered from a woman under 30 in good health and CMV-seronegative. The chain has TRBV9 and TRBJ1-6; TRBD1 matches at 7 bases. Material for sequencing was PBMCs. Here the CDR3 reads CASSVFPGGDSPLHF. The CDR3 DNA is TGTGCCAGCAGCGTATTCCCAGGGGGTGACTCACCCCTCCACTTT.